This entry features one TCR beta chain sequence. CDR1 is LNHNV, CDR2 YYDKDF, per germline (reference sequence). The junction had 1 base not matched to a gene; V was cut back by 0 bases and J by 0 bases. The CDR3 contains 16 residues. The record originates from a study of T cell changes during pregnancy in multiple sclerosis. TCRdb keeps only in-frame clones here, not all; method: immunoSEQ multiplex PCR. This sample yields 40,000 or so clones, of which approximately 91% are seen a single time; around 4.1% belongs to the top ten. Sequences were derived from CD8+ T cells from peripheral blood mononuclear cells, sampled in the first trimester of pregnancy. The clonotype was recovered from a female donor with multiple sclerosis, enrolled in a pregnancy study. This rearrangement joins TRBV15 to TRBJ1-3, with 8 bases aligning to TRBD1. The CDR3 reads CATSRDGTGSGNTIYF. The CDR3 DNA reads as TGTGCCACCAGCAGAGATGGGACAGGCTCTGGAAACACCATATATTTT.